These T cell receptor beta chains were read from a single sample in a study of T cell responses to AZD1222 COVID-19 vaccine. Only in-frame clones appear in the TCRdb table, and some are missing; sequencing was by immunoSEQ multiplex PCR. This sample has approximately 130,000 clones, with 90% found just once. The starting material was peripheral blood, obtained 28 days after the second dose of the MenACWY control vaccine. These receptors were obtained from an adult who received the MenACWY meningococcal vaccine as a control. The CDR3 runs from the conserved cysteine through the conserved F or W. A D gene is named only where the DNA matches it firmly. Where a row states a size, it is once, few, many or the class of an expanded clone; other rows omit it.

j_gene,v_gene,d_gene,abundance,CDR3aa,CDR3nt
TRBJ1-2,TRBV5-6,TRBD1,few,CASSPGTGAPSNYGYTF,TGTGCCAGCAGCCCTGGGACAGGGGCGCCGTCTAACTATGGCTACACCTTC
TRBJ1-5,TRBV9,NA,once,CASSPGRDLVGVQPQHF,TGTGCCAGCAGCCCGGGACGGGACCTGGTGGGGGTTCAGCCCCAGCATTTT
TRBJ2-1,TRBV11-2,TRBD1,NA,CASSLRGQARNEQFF,TGTGCCAGCAGCTTACGCGGACAGGCTCGCAATGAGCAGTTCTTC
TRBJ1-2,TRBV5-1,NA,NA,CASSSGNLYGYTF,TGCGCCAGCAGCTCCGGGAATCTCTATGGCTACACCTTC
TRBJ2-7,TRBV28,NA,NA,CASSSGTGPREQYF,TGTGCCAGCAGCTCCGGGACGGGGCCTAGGGAGCAGTACTTC
TRBJ1-6,TRBV6-5,NA,NA,CASSIRDGGNSPLHF,TGTGCCAGCAGTATACGGGACGGGGGAAATTCACCCCTCCACTTT
TRBJ1-5,TRBV7-9,NA,NA,CASSAAGAQPQHF,TGTGCCAGCAGCGCAGCAGGGGCCCAGCCCCAGCATTTT
TRBJ2-7,TRBV7-2,NA,NA,CASSLPSIGNYEQYF,TGTGCCAGCAGCTTACCATCTATCGGCAACTACGAGCAGTACTTC
TRBJ1-5,TRBV7-9,NA,once,CASSFGAREEPQHF,TGTGCCAGCAGCTTCGGGGCTCGGGAAGAGCCCCAGCATTTT
TRBJ1-5,TRBV24-1,NA,NA,CATSDSKWVGGQPQHF,TGTGCCACCAGTGATTCAAAATGGGTGGGGGGTCAGCCCCAGCATTTT
TRBJ1-5,TRBV28,TRBD1,NA,CASSLFRTGSIIQPQHF,TGTGCCAGCAGCCTCTTCCGGACAGGGTCCATTATCCAGCCCCAGCATTTT
TRBJ1-5,TRBV6-2/TRBV6-3,NA,NA,CASSSYTGIPNQPQHF,TGTGCCAGCAGTTCCTATACAGGGATCCCCAATCAGCCCCAGCATTTT